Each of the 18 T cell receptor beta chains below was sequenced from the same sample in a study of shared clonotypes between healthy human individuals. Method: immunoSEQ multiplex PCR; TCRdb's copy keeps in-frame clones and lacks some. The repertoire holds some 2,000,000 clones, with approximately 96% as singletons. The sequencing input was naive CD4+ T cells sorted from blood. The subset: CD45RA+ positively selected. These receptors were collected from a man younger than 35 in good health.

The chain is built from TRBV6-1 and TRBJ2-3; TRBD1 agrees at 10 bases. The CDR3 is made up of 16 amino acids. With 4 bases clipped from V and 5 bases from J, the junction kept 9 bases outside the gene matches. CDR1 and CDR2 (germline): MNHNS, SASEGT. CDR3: CASSGTDRGLVDTQYF. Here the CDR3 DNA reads TGTGCCAGCAGTGGCACCGACAGGGGGCTTGTAGATACGCAGTATTTT.

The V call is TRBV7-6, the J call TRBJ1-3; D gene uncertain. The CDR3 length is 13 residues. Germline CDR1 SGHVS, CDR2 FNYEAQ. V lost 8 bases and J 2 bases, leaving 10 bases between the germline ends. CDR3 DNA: TGTGCCAGCGTCCCGGGTCCTGGAAACACCATATATTTT. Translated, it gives CASVPGPGNTIYF. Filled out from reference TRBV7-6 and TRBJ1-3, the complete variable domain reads GAGVSQSPRYKVTKRGQDVALRCDPISGHVSLYWYRQALGQGPEFLTYFNYEAQQDKSGLPNDRFSAERPEGSISTLTIQRTEQRDSAMYRCASVPGPGNTIYFGEGSWLTVV.

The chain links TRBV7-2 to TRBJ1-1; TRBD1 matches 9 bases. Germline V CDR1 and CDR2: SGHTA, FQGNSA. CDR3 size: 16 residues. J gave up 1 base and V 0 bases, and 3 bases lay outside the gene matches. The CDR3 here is CASSLARTGANTEAFF. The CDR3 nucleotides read TGTGCCAGCAGCTTAGCCCGGACAGGGGCGAACACTGAAGCTTTCTTT. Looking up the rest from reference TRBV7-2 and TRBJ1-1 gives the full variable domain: GAGVSQSPSNKVTEKGKDVELRCDPISGHTALYWYRQSLGQGLEFLIYFQGNSAPDKSGLPSDRFSAERTGGSVSTLTIQRTQQEDSAVYLCASSLARTGANTEAFFGQGTRLTVV.

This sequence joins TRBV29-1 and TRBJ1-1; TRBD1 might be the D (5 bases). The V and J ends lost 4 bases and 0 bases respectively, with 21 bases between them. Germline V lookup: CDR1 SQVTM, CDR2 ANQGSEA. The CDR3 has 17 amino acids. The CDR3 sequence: CSVGGVTENLMNTEAFF. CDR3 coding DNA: TGCAGCGTTGGGGGGGTGACAGAGAACCTCATGAACACTGAAGCTTTCTTT.

Written as DNA, the CDR3 is TGTGCCAGCAATCGACGGGGCGCTGAAGCTTTCTTT. This codes for CASNRRGAEAFF. The chain uses TRBV6-1 and TRBJ1-1, with D possibly TRBD1 on 5 matching bases. The germline V gene encodes CDR1 MNHNS and CDR2 SASEGT. This CDR3 contains 12 residues. Trimming stripped 7 bases from V and 6 bases from J, with 12 bases between.

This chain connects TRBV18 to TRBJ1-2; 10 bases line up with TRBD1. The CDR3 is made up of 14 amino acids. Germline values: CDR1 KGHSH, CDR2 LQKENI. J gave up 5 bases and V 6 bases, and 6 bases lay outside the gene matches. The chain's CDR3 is CASSRQGARYGYTF. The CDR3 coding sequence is TGTGCCAGCTCCCGACAGGGGGCAAGGTATGGCTACACCTTC. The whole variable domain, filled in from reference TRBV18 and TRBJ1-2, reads NAGVMQNPRHLVRRRGQEARLRCSPMKGHSHVYWYRQLPEEGLKFMVYLQKENIIDESGMPKERFSAEFPKEGPSILRIQQVVRGDSAAYFCASSRQGARYGYTFGSGTRLTVV.

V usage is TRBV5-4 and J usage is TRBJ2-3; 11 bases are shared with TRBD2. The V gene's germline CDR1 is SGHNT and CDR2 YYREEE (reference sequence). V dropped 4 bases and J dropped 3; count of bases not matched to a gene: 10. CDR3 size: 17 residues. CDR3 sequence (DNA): TGTGCCAGCAGCCCGACACTAGCGGGAGTATCAACAGATACGCAGTATTTT. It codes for CASSPTLAGVSTDTQYF. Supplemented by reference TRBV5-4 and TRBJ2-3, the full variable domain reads ETGVTQSPTHLIKTRGQQVTLRCSSQSGHNTVSWYQQALGQGPQFIFQYYREEENGRGNFPPRFSGLQFPNYSSELNVNALELDDSALYLCASSPTLAGVSTDTQYFGPGTRLTVL.

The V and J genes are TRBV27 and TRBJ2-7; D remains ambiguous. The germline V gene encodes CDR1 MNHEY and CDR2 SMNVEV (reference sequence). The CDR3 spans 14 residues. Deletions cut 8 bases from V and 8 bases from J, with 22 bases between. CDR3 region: CASEERHAGFKQYF. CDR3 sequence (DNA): TGTGCCAGCGAAGAAAGGCACGCCGGGTTCAAGCAGTACTTC.

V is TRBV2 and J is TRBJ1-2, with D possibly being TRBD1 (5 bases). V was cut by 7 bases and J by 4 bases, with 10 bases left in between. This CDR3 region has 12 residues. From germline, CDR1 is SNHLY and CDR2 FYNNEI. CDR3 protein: CASIRDGYGYTF. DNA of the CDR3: TGTGCCAGCATTCGGGACGGCTATGGCTACACCTTC.

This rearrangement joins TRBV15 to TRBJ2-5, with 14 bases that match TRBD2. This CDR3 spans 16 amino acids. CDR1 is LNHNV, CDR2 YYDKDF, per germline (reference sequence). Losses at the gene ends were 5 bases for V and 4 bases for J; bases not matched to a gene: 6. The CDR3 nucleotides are TGTGCCACCAGCGGAGGACTAGCGGGGGGTGGAGAGACCCAGTACTTC. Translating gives CATSGGLAGGGETQYF.

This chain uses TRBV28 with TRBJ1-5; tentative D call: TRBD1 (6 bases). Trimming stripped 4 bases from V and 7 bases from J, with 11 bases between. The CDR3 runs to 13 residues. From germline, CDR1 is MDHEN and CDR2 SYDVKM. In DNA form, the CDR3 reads TGTGCCAGCAGTTATGGGGGCGGGCAGCCCCAGCATTTT. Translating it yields CASSYGGGQPQHF.

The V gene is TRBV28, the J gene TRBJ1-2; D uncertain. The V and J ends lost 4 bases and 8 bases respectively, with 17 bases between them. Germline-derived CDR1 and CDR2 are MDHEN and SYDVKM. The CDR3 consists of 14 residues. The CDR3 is CASSSLGKSQGYTF. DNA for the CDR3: TGTGCCAGCAGTTCCCTCGGGAAGAGTCAGGGCTACACCTTC.

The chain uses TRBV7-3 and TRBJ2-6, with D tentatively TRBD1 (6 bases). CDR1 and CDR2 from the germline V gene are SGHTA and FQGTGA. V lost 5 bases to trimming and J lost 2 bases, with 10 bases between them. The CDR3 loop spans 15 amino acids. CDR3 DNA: TGTGCCAGCAGCAACAGGGAAGCTGGGGCCAACGTCCTGACTTTC. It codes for CASSNREAGANVLTF.

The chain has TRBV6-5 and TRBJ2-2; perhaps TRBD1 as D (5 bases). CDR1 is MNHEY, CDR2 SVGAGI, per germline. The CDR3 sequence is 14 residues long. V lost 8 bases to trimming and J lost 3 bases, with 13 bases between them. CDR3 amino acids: CASSSGHYTGELFF. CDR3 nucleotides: TGTGCCAGCTCGTCTGGACACTACACCGGGGAGCTGTTTTTT.

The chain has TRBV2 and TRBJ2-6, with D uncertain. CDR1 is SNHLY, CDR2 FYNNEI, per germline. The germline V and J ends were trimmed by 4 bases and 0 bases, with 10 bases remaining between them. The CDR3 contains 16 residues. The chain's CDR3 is CASSAEFLSGANVLTF. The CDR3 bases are TGTGCCAGCAGTGCCGAGTTCCTCTCTGGGGCCAACGTCCTGACTTTC.

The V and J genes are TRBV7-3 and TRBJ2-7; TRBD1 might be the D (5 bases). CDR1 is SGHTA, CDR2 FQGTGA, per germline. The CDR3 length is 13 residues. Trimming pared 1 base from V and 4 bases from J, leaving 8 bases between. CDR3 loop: CASSLSTGYEQYF. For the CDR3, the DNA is TGTGCCAGCAGCTTAAGTACAGGTTACGAGCAGTACTTC. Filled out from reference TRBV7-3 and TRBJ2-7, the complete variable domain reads GAGVSQTPSNKVTEKGKYVELRCDPISGHTALYWYRQSLGQGPEFLIYFQGTGAADDSGLPNDRFFAVRPEGSVSTLKIQRTERGDSAVYLCASSLSTGYEQYFGPGTRLTVT.

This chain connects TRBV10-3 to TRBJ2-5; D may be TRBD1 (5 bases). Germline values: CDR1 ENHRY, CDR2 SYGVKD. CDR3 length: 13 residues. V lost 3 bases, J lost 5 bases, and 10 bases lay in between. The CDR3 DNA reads TGTGCCATCAGTGAACAGGAAACGGAGACCCAGTACTTC. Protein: CAISEQETETQYF.

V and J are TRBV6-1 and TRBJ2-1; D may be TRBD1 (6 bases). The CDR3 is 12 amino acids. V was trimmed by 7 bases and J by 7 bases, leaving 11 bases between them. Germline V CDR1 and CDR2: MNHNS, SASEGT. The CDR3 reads CASINRENEQFF. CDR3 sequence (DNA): TGTGCCAGCATCAACAGGGAGAATGAGCAGTTCTTC.